This paragraph reports one T cell receptor (beta chain). Its antigen is currently not known. Base qualities are not recorded, but no much larger clone differs from it by a single base. Participants in the prospective study were enrolled through a virtual design, were aged about 18 to 100 years, and lived in under 25 United States geographic areas. To assign participants to cohorts, the prospective study relied on clinical history that participants themselves reported in a screening survey and a study questionnaire. Recovered participants in ImmuneRACE Cohort 3 were defined as having two consecutive negative NP/OP PCR tests, clearance from a healthcare professional, or resolution of symptoms. In the prospective study, mobile phlebotomists collected whole blood, serum and a nasopharyngeal or oropharyngeal swab from each participant. Additional blood draws and questionnaires over an approximately 2-month period could optionally be provided by prospective study participants. Before DNA extraction, blood samples from the prospective study were shipped at room temperature or frozen.

The immunoSEQ Assay, a bias-controlled multiplex PCR, was used to amplify TCRbeta CDR3 regions from genomic DNA. As for the authors' bioinformatics: The number of nucleated cells in each sample was estimated from the amplification of reference gene primers within the assay. To quantify the absolute abundance of each unique TCRbeta CDR3 rearrangement, sequence reads were collapsed and filtered. Productive Simpson clonality was computed per sample as the square root of Simpson's diversity index over productive rearrangements. TCRdb holds this immuneACCESS table with in-frame rearrangements only. Some clones are missing; in checked studies, unresolved V genes explain under half, and the rest has no known cause. For V, J and clone size, that table is used; D and trimming come from the DNA. Here the sample has over 250,000 clones; around 92% occur a single time. The top ten constitute 1.9% of the sample.

The data derive from a study of blood T cell repertoires in COVID-19 (dated by TCRdb to about 2020). Background on the whole study: Samples covering the acute and convalescent phases of COVID-19 were provided by collaborators in the United States, Italy and Spain. The samples were drawn from the first 160 participants of the ongoing ImmuneRACE study and from 950 to 1,500 subjects provided by 6 global collaborators. The repertoires were released in a freely available public database intended as a resource for research on the immune response to SARS-CoV-2. The prospective study material was composed of cDNA or gDNA derived from T cells, B-cell-depleted T cells, or PBMCs. Where available, HLA class I and class II types were obtained from metadata supplied by the sample provider rather than from assay-based typing. The sample metadata nearly always contained a de-identified subject ID, COVID-19 status, age in years and sex. Subjects who had been exposed to COVID-19, were actively infected with it, or had recovered from it provided the deeply sampled blood TCRbeta repertoires that made up the dataset. Overall results and qualifications from the work: Clinical and demographic metadata were provided uncurated, with the amount varying by source and participant.

The germline V gene gives CDR1 as KGHSH and CDR2 as LQKENI. From the cysteine through the phenylalanine, the CDR3 covers 14 amino acids. Only the CDR3 portion is preserved as DNA: 42 bases, with reading frame beginning at the first base. Relative to germline, V is 0 bases shorter and J is 2 bases shorter, with 8 bases between their ends. Source material: PBMCs or T cells enriched from blood (not recorded which). This TCR derives from a woman aged 55-69 years who had recovered from COVID-19. This chain is built from TRBV18 and TRBJ2-7; no D segment can be confidently identified. The CDR3 reads CASSPPGATYEQYF. The sequenced DNA: TGTGCCAGCTCACCACCGGGCGCAACCTACGAGCAGTACTTC.